This TCR beta chain was recorded in a study of T cell responses to AZD1222 COVID-19 vaccine. Second-dose timings of about 4 or about 12 weeks were pooled. Study-wide results and caveats: Baseline antibody screening turned up just a handful of seropositive AZD1222 recipients. There were mostly white British donors and more females than males, and clonal diversity was possibly underestimated. Spike-specific TCR breadth and depth both grew after two AZD1222 doses.

Data came from immunoSEQ multiplex PCR; TCRdb stores just in-frame clones and leaves some out. This table has more than 85,000 clones, approximately 92% appearing once. Remarks on this clone: Antigen specificity is unknown.

The sequence was collected from an adult who received the AZD1222 COVID-19 vaccine. The sample in question was peripheral blood, obtained 28 days after the second AZD1222 dose.

The CDR3 region is CASSTKWTGRSEKLFF. The CDR3, as DNA: TGTGCCAGCAGCACGAAATGGACAGGGCGCAGTGAAAAACTGTTTTTT. The gene calls are TRBV7-9 and TRBJ1-4; TRBD1 matches 8 bases. V was pared by 5 bases and J by 7 bases, with 12 bases of the junction left unmatched. The CDR3 runs to 16 residues. Germline assignment: CDR1 SEHNR and CDR2 FQNEAQ (reference sequence).